The 23 T cell receptor beta chains below were found in one sample sequenced in a study of T cell repertoires in cytomegalovirus infection (dated by TCRdb to between 2018 and 2021). The sample's treatment or condition, from its label and the paper: in vitro stimulation with specific CMV peptide epitopes to enrich CMV-specific T cells. The run used an Illumina HiSeq 1500. TCRdb reprocessed the public reads (quality trimming at Q25 with fastp, clone calling with MiXCR) and kept in-frame beta chains. Entries are consolidated by CDR3 protein sequence, retaining the most common genes and DNA. The sample table records about 740,000 distinct CDR3 sequences; around 32% of these occur just once. The top ten constitute about 18% of the sample. Their specific antigens are unknown. The sample consisted of cultured PBMCs, taken from culture after CMV antigen stimulation. The receptor source for this set is a human donor in good health (CMV status not recorded). Some clones in this sample may be carry-over from other donors' samples.

The DNA of the CDR3 is TGTGCCACCAGTGAGGGACCCGAAGCTTTCTTT. Translating it yields CATSEGPEAFF. This chain links TRBV24-1 with TRBJ1-1, with D possibly being TRBD1 (5 bases). The length of the CDR3 is 11 residues. The germline gives CDR1 KGHDR, CDR2 SFDVKD. The V and J ends lost 4 bases and 8 bases respectively, with 7 bases between them.

This chain's CDR3 is CASSNRWRDLTDTQYF. The CDR3 nucleotides are TGTGCCAGCAGCAACCGCTGGCGGGACCTCACAGATACGCAGTATTTT. The chain combines TRBV6-2 or TRBV6-3 with TRBJ2-3, with a weak D call TRBD2 (6 bases). The CDR3 consists of 16 residues. Trimming removed 6 bases from V and 2 bases from J, with 18 bases in between. CDR1 and CDR2 (germline): MNHEY, SVGEGT.

The rearrangement links TRBV12-3 or TRBV12-4 to TRBJ1-5, with a possible D match to TRBD1 (5 bases). The CDR3 is 13 amino acids. The germline V and J ends were trimmed by 6 bases and 3 bases, with 9 bases remaining between them. Here the CDR3 reads CASRTGYNQPQHF. In DNA, the CDR3 is TGTGCCAGCAGAACAGGTTACAATCAGCCCCAGCATTTT.

The chain employs TRBV20-1 and TRBJ2-4, with D possibly being TRBD2 (7 bases). Germline CDR1 and CDR2: DFQATT and SNEGSKA (reference sequence). V lost 4 bases to trimming and J lost 7 bases, with 14 bases between them. There are 13 residues in the CDR3. This CDR3 reads CSAITQGGNIQYF. CDR3 coding DNA: TGCAGTGCTATAACACAGGGAGGGAACATTCAGTACTTC.

The V gene is TRBV6-6, the J gene TRBJ1-1, with D tentatively TRBD1 (6 bases). The germline CDR1 and CDR2 sequences are MNHNY and SVGAGI (reference sequence). The V and J ends lost 2 bases and 7 bases respectively, with 11 bases between them. The CDR3 has 13 amino acids. This CDR3 is CASSYQEGVEAFF. CDR3 in DNA: TGTGCCAGCAGTTACCAGGAGGGGGTTGAAGCTTTCTTT.

This clonotype showed up many times. This rearrangement joins TRBV7-8 to TRBJ2-7, with D perhaps TRBD1 (6 bases). This CDR3 has 15 residues. The V and J ends lost 5 bases and 0 bases respectively, with 14 bases between them. Germline V CDR1 and CDR2: SGHVS, FQNEAQ. The CDR3 DNA reads TGTGCCAGCAGCCCCCACAGGGATAGCTCCTACGAGCAGTACTTC. Translating gives CASSPHRDSSYEQYF.

The V call is TRBV7-6, the J call TRBJ2-5, with 9 positions matching TRBD1. Germline CDR1 is SGHVS and CDR2 is FNYEAQ. Losses at the gene ends were 5 bases for V and 4 bases for J; bases not matched to a gene: 8. This CDR3 region has 15 residues. In DNA, the CDR3 is TGTGCCAGCAGCCCGAACAGGGGGCTAGGAGAGACCCAGTACTTC. Amino acid sequence: CASSPNRGLGETQYF.

The V gene is TRBV12-3 or TRBV12-4, the J gene TRBJ1-2; D not resolved. The CDR3 loop spans 13 amino acids. V lost 8 bases to trimming and J lost 4 bases, with 14 bases between them. CDR3 DNA: TGTGCCAGCGGGGTCGGGCGGATCTATGGCTACACCTTC. This codes for CASGVGRIYGYTF.

This chain uses TRBV29-1 with TRBJ1-1; D may be TRBD1 (5 bases). Germline V lookup: CDR1 SQVTM, CDR2 ANQGSEA. Trimming stripped 1 base from V and 0 bases from J, with 9 bases between. The CDR3 spans 14 residues. DNA for the CDR3: TGCAGCGTTGAAGGGGGACGGATGAACACTGAAGCTTTCTTT. Translating gives CSVEGGRMNTEAFF.

This chain connects TRBV19 to TRBJ2-3, with 8 bases fitting TRBD1. V lost 4 bases, J lost 2 bases, and 8 bases stayed unmatched. This CDR3 region has 16 residues. Germline lookup yields CDR1 LNHDA and CDR2 SQIVND (reference sequence). CDR3 region: CASSRTGNPSTDTQYF. CDR3 nucleotides: TGTGCCAGTAGTAGGACAGGGAACCCCTCCACAGATACGCAGTATTTT.

The chain employs TRBV4-1 and TRBJ2-3; TRBD2 is a possible D gene (5 bases). This CDR3 is built from 14 residues. Germline-derived CDR1 and CDR2 are MGHRA and YSYEKL. With 4 bases removed from V and 7 bases from J, the gap between germline ends came to 15 bases. CDR3 in amino acids: CASSRLRGAHTQYF. DNA for the CDR3: TGCGCCAGCAGCCGACTCCGGGGTGCGCATACGCAGTATTTT.

The chain combines TRBV27 with TRBJ1-5, with D unclear. The V gene's germline CDR1 is MNHEY and CDR2 SMNVEV (reference sequence). The CDR3 has 15 residues. V was shortened by 6 bases and J by 0 bases, with 12 bases between the two germline ends. The CDR3 here is CASRIRRGSNQPQHF. The CDR3 DNA is TGTGCCAGCAGGATCCGACGGGGTAGCAATCAGCCCCAGCATTTT.

The chain combines TRBV4-1 with TRBJ2-3; maybe TRBD1 (5 bases). Trimming took off 3 bases at V and 5 bases at J, with 12 bases between the two ends. This CDR3 contains 14 residues. Germline CDR1 and CDR2: MGHRA and YSYEKL. The CDR3 region has the DNA TGCGCCAGCAGCCAGCTCAGGGTTGGAGATACGCAGTATTTT. This sequence encodes CASSQLRVGDTQYF.

The chain employs TRBV20-1 and TRBJ1-5; TRBD1 agrees at 8 bases. The CDR3 covers 15 residues. The ends lost 3 bases at V and 5 bases at J; junction bases unmatched: 9. CDR1 is DFQATT, CDR2 SNEGSKA, per germline (reference sequence). The DNA for the CDR3 is TGCAGTGCTAGCCGCAGGGGGCGGGTTGATCAGCCCCAGCATTTT. As protein: CSASRRGRVDQPQHF.

The chain joins TRBV2 to TRBJ1-3; D unresolved. Germline V lookup: CDR1 SNHLY, CDR2 FYNNEI. Trimming took off 7 bases at V and 3 bases at J, with 16 bases between the two ends. The CDR3 has 15 residues. CDR3 loop: CASTPARIGGNTIYF. CDR3 DNA: TGTGCCAGCACCCCAGCCCGGATCGGTGGAAACACCATATATTTT.

V and J are TRBV20-1 and TRBJ2-2, with D possibly TRBD2 on 6 matching bases. Germline assignment: CDR1 DFQATT and CDR2 SNEGSKA (reference sequence). The V end lost 1 base, the J end lost 6 bases, and 12 bases lay between the germline ends. The CDR3 runs to 14 residues. The CDR3 DNA reads as TGCAGTGCTAGAGTGGCCAGCGGGCCCGGGGAGCTGTTTTTT. This encodes CSARVASGPGELFF.

J is TRBJ2-7 and V is TRBV15, with D unclear. The CDR3 runs 14 residues. CDR1 LNHNV and CDR2 YYDKDF come from the germline V gene (reference sequence). Trimming took 5 bases from V and 6 from J, leaving 17 bases between them. The CDR3 region has the DNA TGTGCCACCAGCCGTAGAGTCCCCCTTGCCGAGCAGTACTTC. Amino acids: CATSRRVPLAEQYF.

This clonotype has just a few counts. The V gene is TRBV12-5, the J gene TRBJ2-1; D unresolved. The CDR3 is made up of 15 amino acids. Trimming stripped 0 bases from V and 2 bases from J, with 8 bases between. CDR1 and CDR2 (germline): LGHNT, FRNRAP. The CDR3 DNA reads as TGTGCTAGTGGTTTGGTAGTTGGACCCTACAATGAGCAGTTCTTC. Protein product: CASGLVVGPYNEQFF.

This clonotype was detected only a few times. The rearrangement joins TRBV10-3 to TRBJ2-7; D possibly matches TRBD1 or TRBD2 (5 bases each). The CDR3 totals 14 residues. CDR1 and CDR2 (germline): ENHRY, SYGVKD. Trimming took 5 bases from V and 1 from J, leaving 12 bases between them. The CDR3 nucleotides read TGTGCCATCAGTACCGGGACCCGGTCCTACGAGCAGTACTTC. It encodes CAISTGTRSYEQYF.

In this sample, this clonotype turned up many times. This CDR3 is CASSSTSGISYEQYF. As DNA, the CDR3 is TGTGCCAGCAGCTCCACTAGCGGGATCTCCTACGAGCAGTACTTC. The gene calls are TRBV7-6 and TRBJ2-7; TRBD2 agrees at 10 bases. Germline V lookup: CDR1 SGHVS, CDR2 FNYEAQ. V dropped 4 bases and J dropped 0; count of bases not matched to a gene: 3. This CDR3 comprises 15 residues.

The rearrangement uses TRBV28 and TRBJ1-1; D is ambiguous. CDR3 size: 15 residues. V lost 6 bases and J 5 bases, leaving 19 bases between the germline ends. CDR1 is MDHEN and CDR2 is SYDVKM in the germline V gene. CDR3 amino acids: CASSGLPAFGTEAFF. The CDR3 DNA sequence: TGTGCCAGCAGCGGACTTCCGGCCTTTGGGACTGAAGCTTTCTTT.

This clonotype was detected a few times. The chain carries TRBV4-2 and TRBJ2-1, with TRBD1 identical over 7 bases. The ends lost 0 bases at V and 4 bases at J; junction bases unmatched: 3. CDR3 size: 15 residues. Per germline, CDR1 LGHNA and CDR2 YNFKEQ. The CDR3 spells CASSQDPGGYNEQFF. CDR3 sequence (DNA): TGTGCCAGCAGCCAAGATCCAGGGGGATACAATGAGCAGTTCTTC.

This clonotype was counted only a few times. J is TRBJ1-1 and V is TRBV20-1; D is unclear. V was trimmed by 1 base and J by 1 base, leaving 7 bases between them. CDR1 DFQATT and CDR2 SNEGSKA come from the germline V gene (reference sequence). This CDR3 region has 13 residues. In DNA form, the CDR3 reads TGCAGTGCTAGAGTTCGGGGGAACACTGAAGCTTTCTTT. Translated: CSARVRGNTEAFF.